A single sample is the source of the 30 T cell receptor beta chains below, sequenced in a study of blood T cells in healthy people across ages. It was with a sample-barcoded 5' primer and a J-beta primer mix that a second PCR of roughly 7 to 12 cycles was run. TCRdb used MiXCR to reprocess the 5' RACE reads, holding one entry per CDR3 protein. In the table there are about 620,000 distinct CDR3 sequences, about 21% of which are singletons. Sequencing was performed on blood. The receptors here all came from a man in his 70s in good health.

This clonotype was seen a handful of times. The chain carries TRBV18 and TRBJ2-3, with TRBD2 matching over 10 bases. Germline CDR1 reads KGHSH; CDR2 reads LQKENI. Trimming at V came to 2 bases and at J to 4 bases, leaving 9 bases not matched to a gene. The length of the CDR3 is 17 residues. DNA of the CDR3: TGTGCCAGCTCACCAGTCCAAACTAGCGGGATCGCAGATACGCAGTATTTT. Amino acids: CASSPVQTSGIADTQYF. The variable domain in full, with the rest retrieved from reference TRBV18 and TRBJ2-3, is NAGVMQNPRHLVRRRGQEARLRCSPMKGHSHVYWYRQLPEEGLKFMVYLQKENIIDESGMPKERFSAEFPKEGPSILRIQQVVRGDSAAYFCASSPVQTSGIADTQYFGPGTRLTVL.

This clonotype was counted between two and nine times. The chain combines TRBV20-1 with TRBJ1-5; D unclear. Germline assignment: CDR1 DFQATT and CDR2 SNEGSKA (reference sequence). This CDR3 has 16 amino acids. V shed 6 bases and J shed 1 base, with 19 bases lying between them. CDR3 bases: TGCAGTGCCGTATATTGGGGATCGGAAAGCAATCAGCCCCAGCATTTT. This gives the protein CSAVYWGSESNQPQHF.

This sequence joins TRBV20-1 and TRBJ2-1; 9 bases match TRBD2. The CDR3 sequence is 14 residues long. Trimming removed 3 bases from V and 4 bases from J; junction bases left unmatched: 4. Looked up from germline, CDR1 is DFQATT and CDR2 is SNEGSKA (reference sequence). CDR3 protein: CSARGTSSYNEQFF. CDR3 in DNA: TGCAGTGCTAGGGGGACTAGCAGTTACAATGAGCAGTTCTTC.

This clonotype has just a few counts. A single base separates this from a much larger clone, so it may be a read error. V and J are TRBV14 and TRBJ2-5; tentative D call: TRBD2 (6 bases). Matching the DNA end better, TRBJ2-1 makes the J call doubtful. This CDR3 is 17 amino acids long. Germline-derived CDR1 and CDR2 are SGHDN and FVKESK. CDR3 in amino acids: CASSHLYGGANYNEQFF. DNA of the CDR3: TGTGCCAGCAGCCACCTTTACGGGGGAGCCAACTACAATGAGCAGTTCTTC.

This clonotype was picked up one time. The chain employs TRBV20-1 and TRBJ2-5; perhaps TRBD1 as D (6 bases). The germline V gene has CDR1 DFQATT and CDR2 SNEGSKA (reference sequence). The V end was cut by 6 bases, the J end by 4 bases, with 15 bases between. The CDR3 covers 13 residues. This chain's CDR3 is CSANRELRETQYF. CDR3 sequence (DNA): TGCAGTGCAAACAGGGAATTAAGAGAGACCCAGTACTTC.

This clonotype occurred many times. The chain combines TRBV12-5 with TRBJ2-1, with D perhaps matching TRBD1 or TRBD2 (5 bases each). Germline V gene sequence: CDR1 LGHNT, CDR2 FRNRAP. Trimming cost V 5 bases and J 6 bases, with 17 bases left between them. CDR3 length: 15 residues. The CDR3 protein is CASGLGVGSSNEQFF. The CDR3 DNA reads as TGTGCTAGTGGTCTGGGGGTGGGGAGTTCCAATGAGCAGTTCTTC.

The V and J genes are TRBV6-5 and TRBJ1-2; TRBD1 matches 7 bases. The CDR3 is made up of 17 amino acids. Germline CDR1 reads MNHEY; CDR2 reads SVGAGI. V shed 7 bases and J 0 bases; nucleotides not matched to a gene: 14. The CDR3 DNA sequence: TGTGCCAGCATTAGACAGCTTGCCGGGACAGCTAACTATGGCTACACCTTC. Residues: CASIRQLAGTANYGYTF.

The CDR3 loop reads CASSEADEQYF. The DNA of the CDR3 is TGTGCCAGCAGTGAGGCCGACGAGCAGTACTTC. The chain employs TRBV2 and TRBJ2-7; D is ambiguous. There are 11 residues in the CDR3. The germline CDR1 and CDR2 sequences are SNHLY and FYNNEI. V was pared by 3 bases and J by 5 bases, with 5 bases between.

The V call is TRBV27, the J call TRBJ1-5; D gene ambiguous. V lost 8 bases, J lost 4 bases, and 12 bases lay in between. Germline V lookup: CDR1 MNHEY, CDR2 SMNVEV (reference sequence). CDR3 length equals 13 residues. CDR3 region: CASSTTPNQPQHF. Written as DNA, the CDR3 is TGTGCCAGCTCAACGACCCCGAATCAGCCCCAGCATTTT.

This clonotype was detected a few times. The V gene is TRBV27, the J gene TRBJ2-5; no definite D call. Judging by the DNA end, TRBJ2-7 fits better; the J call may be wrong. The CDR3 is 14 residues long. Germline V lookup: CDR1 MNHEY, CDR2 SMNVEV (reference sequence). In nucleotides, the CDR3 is TGTGCCAGCAGTTTTGGCCGGGTTTTCTACGAGCAGTACTTC. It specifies CASSFGRVFYEQYF.

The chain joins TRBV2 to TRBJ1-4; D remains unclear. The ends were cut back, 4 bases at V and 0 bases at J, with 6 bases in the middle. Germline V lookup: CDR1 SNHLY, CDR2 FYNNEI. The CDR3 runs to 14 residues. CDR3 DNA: TGTGCCAGCAGTGCGGGAACAACTAATGAAAAACTGTTTTTT. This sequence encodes CASSAGTTNEKLFF.

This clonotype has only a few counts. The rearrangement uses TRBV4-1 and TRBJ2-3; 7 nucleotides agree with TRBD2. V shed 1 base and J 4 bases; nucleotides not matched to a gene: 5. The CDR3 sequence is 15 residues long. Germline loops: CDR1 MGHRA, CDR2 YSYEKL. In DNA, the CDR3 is TGCGCCAGCAGCCAAGTCTCTAGCGGATCAGATACGCAGTATTTT. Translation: CASSQVSSGSDTQYF.

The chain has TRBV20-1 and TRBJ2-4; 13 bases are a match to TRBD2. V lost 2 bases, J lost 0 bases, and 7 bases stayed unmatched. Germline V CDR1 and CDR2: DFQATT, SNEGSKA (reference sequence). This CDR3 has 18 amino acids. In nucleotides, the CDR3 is TGCAGTGCTAGATTCTCCGGGACTAGCGGGGTAGCCAAAAACATTCAGTACTTC. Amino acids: CSARFSGTSGVAKNIQYF.

CDR3 in amino acids: CASSHSGARNYEQYF. CDR3 nucleotide sequence: TGTGCCAGCAGCCACAGCGGAGCACGAAACTACGAGCAGTACTTC. The chain combines TRBV14 with TRBJ2-7, with D perhaps TRBD2 (5 bases). Trimming cost V 3 bases and J 3 bases, with 15 bases left between them. Looked up from germline, CDR1 is SGHDN and CDR2 is FVKESK. CDR3 length equals 15 residues.

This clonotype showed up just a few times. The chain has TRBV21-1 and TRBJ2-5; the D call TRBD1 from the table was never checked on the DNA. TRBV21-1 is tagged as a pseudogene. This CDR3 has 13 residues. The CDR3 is CASKGDSKETQYF. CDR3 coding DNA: TGTGCCAGCAAGGGGGACTCTAAAGAGACCCAGTACTTC.

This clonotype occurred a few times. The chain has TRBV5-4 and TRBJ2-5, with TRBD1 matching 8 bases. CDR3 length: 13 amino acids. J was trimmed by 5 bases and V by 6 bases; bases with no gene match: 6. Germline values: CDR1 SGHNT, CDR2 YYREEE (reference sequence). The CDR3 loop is CASTVTGVETQYF. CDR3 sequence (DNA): TGTGCCAGCACCGTGACAGGGGTTGAGACCCAGTACTTC.

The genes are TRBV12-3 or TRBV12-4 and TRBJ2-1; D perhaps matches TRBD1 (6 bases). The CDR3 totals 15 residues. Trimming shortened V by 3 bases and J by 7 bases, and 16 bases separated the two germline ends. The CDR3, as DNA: TGTGCCAGCAGTTTTGTTCGGGGTCAGGGGAATGAGCAGTTCTTC. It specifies CASSFVRGQGNEQFF.

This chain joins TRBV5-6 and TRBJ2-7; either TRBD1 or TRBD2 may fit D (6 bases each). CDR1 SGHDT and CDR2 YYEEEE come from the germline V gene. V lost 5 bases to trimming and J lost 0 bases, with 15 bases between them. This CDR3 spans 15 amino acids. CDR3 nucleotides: TGTGCCAGCAGACTGACAGGAGGGAACTCCTACGAGCAGTACTTC. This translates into CASRLTGGNSYEQYF.

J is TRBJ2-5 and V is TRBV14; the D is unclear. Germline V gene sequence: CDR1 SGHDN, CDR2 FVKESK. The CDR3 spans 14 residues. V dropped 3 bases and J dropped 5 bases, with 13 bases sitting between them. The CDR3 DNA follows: TGTGCCAGCAGCCAGCCGACACCGCGGGAGACCCAGTACTTC. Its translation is CASSQPTPRETQYF.

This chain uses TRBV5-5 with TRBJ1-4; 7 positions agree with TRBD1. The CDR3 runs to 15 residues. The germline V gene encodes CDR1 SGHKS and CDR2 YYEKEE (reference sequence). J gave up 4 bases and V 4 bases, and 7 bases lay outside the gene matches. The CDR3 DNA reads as TGTGCCAGCAGCCCAGGGACAGCCTTTAATGAAAAACTGTTTTTT. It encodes CASSPGTAFNEKLFF.

CDR3 DNA sequence: TGTGCCAGCAGCTCCCGTCCCCTAGCGGGGGATTCCTACGAGCAGTACTTC. Translation gives CASSSRPLAGDSYEQYF. This chain uses TRBV11-2 with TRBJ2-7; 10 nucleotides match TRBD2. Unmatched junction bases numbered 10, after V lost 4 bases and J lost 1 base. This CDR3 is 17 amino acids long. Germline CDR1 and CDR2: SGHAT and FQNNGV.

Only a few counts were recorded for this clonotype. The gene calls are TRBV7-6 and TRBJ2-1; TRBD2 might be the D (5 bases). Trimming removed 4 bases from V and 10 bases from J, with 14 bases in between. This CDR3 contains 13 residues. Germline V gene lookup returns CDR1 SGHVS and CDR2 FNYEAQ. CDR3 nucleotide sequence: TGTGCCAGCAGCTCCCCCCCGACGGGGGAGCAGTTCTTC. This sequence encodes CASSSPPTGEQFF.

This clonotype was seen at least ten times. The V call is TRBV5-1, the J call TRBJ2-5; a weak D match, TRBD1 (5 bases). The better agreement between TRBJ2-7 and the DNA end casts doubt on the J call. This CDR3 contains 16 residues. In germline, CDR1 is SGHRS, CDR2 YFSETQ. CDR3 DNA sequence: TGCGCCAGCAGCTTGCAGGGTGGGGTTTCATCCTACGAGCAGTACTTC. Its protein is CASSLQGGVSSYEQYF.

CDR3 DNA: TGTGCCAGCAGCTTAGGGGACTCGCCTGGGGAGACCCAGTACTTC. Its translation: CASSLGDSPGETQYF. The V call is TRBV13, the J call TRBJ2-5; TRBD2 might be the D (5 bases). Germline V CDR1 and CDR2: PRHDT, FYEKMQ (reference sequence). This CDR3 region has 15 residues. V shed 0 bases and J shed 5 bases, with 13 bases lying between them. Based on the CDR3 plus reference TRBV13 and TRBJ2-5, the full variable domain is AAGVIQSPRHLIKEKRETATLKCYPIPRHDTVYWYQQGPGQDPQFLISFYEKMQSDKGSIPDRFSAQQFSDYHSELNMSSLELGDSALYFCASSLGDSPGETQYFGPGTRLLVL.

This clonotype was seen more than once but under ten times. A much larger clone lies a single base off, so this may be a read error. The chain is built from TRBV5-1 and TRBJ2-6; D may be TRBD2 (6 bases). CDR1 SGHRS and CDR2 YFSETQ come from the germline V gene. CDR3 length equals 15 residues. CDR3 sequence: CASRRDLGGANVPTF. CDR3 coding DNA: TGCGCCAGCAGGAGGGATCTAGGAGGGGCCAACGTCCCGACTTTC.

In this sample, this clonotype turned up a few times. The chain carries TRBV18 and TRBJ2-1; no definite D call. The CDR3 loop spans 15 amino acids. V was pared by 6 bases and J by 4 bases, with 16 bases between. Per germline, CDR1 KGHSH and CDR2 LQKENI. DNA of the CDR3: TGTGCCAGCTCCGCCCTAGGCCCGGATTACAATGAGCAGTTCTTC. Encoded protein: CASSALGPDYNEQFF.

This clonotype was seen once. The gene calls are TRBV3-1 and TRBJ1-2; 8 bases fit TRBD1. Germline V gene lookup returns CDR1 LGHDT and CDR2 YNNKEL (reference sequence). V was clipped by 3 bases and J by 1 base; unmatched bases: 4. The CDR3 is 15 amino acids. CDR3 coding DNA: TGTGCCAGCAGCCACTGGGACAGGCTTAACTATGGCTACACCTTC. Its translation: CASSHWDRLNYGYTF.

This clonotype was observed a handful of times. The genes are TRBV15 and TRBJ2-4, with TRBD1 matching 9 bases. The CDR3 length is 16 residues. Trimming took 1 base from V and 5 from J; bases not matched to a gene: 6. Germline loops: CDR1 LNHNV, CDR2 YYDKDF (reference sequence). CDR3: CATSRGNRDRENIQYF. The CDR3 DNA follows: TGTGCCACCAGCAGAGGGAATCGGGACAGGGAAAACATTCAGTACTTC.

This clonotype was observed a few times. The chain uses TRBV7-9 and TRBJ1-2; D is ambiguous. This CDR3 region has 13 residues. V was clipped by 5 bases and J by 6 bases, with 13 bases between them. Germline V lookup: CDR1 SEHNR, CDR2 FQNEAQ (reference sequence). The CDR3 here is CASSPVQANGYTF. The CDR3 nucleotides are TGTGCCAGCAGCCCGGTCCAGGCGAATGGCTACACCTTC.

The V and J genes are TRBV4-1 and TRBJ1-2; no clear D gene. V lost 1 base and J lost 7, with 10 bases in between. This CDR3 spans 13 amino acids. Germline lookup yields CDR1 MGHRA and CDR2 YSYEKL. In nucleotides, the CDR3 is TGCGCCAGCAGCCAAGCGGAGGGATTTGGCTACACCTTC. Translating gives CASSQAEGFGYTF.